Each of the 30 T cell receptor beta chains below was sequenced from the same sample in a study of shared clonotypes between healthy human individuals. Libraries were prepared by immunoSEQ multiplex PCR; TCRdb keeps only in-frame clonotypes and omits some of them. The sample has approximately 500,000 clones; less than 85% are singletons. Sequenced input: PBMCs. The source is a woman aged 35 to 49 in good health. Some clones in this sample may be carry-over from other donors' samples.

Turning to this clone: Compared with germline, one end of the junction differs, possibly owing to a read error. The rearrangement links TRBV29-1 to TRBJ1-2; D is undetermined. Germline CDR1 reads SQVTM; CDR2 reads ANQGSEA. The CDR3 is 11 amino acids. CDR3 coding DNA: TGCAGCGTTGAGGCCCCTGAACAGAACCTCTTC. Protein: CSVEAPEQNLF.

V and J are TRBV5-5 and TRBJ2-5; D might be TRBD1 or TRBD2, each matching 5 bases. V lost 0 bases to trimming and J lost 1 base, with 7 bases between them. The CDR3 length is 14 residues. Germline CDR1 reads SGHKS; CDR2 reads YYEKEE (reference sequence). The CDR3 region has the DNA TGTGCCAGCAGCTTGGCCGGGACCCAAGAGACCCAGTACTTC. Translation: CASSLAGTQETQYF.

The chain has TRBV19 and TRBJ2-7; 9 bases line up with TRBD2. The CDR3 has 16 residues. Germline lookup yields CDR1 LNHDA and CDR2 SQIVND (reference sequence). With 1 base clipped from V and 6 bases from J, the junction kept 10 bases outside the gene matches. CDR3 coding DNA: TGTGCCAGTAGTATAGCCCGGCTAGCGGGGACGGGCGAGCAGTACTTC. Its protein product is CASSIARLAGTGEQYF.

This chain connects TRBV6-5 to TRBJ2-1; 8 bases map to TRBD1. CDR1 is MNHEY and CDR2 is SVGAGI in the germline V gene. Unmatched junction bases numbered 3, after V lost 5 bases and J lost 0 bases. The CDR3 is 15 residues long. CDR3 sequence (DNA): TGTGCCAGCAGTCTTCAGGGGGCCTCCTACAATGAGCAGTTCTTC. Protein product: CASSLQGASYNEQFF.

This clone was observed once. The chain couples TRBV7-9 to TRBJ2-1, with D hard to call. Germline values: CDR1 SEHNR, CDR2 FQNEAQ (reference sequence). The germline V and J ends were trimmed by 0 bases and 9 bases, with 9 bases remaining between them. The CDR3 length is 13 residues. As DNA, the CDR3 is TGTGCCAGCAGCTTAGCGCAATGGAGTGAGCAGTTCTTC. It specifies CASSLAQWSEQFF.

This clone was observed a few times. The chain couples TRBV6-6 to TRBJ1-5; TRBD1 aligns across 7 bases. Germline trimming cut 9 bases from V and 7 bases from J; bases unmatched to any gene: 6. The length of the CDR3 is 12 residues. CDR1 and CDR2 (germline): MNHNY, SVGAGI (reference sequence). The CDR3 sequence is CASTGEGQPQHF. The CDR3, as DNA: TGTGCCAGTACAGGGGAGGGCCAGCCCCAGCATTTT.

This rearrangement joins TRBV28 to TRBJ2-5; no firm D call. The J call may be incorrect, as the DNA end agrees better with TRBJ2-7. CDR3 length: 14 residues. Germline CDR1 is MDHEN and CDR2 is SYDVKM. CDR3 bases: TGTGCCAGCATTAGTCCCGATCCAGGTCTCGAGCAGTACTTC. It is translated as CASISPDPGLEQYF.

The chain uses TRBV7-3 and TRBJ2-1, with 9 bases matching TRBD2. The CDR3 sequence is 16 residues long. CDR1 and CDR2 from the germline V gene are SGHTA and FQGTGA. V lost 5 bases, J lost 6 bases, and 11 bases stayed unmatched. The chain's CDR3 is CASSPRPGLAPNEQFF. The CDR3 DNA sequence: TGTGCCAGCAGCCCCCGCCCGGGACTAGCCCCCAATGAGCAGTTCTTC. The variable domain in full, completed from reference TRBV7-3 and TRBJ2-1, reads GAGVSQTPSNKVTEKGKYVELRCDPISGHTALYWYRQSLGQGPEFLIYFQGTGAADDSGLPNDRFFAVRPEGSVSTLKIQRTERGDSAVYLCASSPRPGLAPNEQFFGPGTRLTVL.

This sequence joins TRBV5-1 and TRBJ2-5; 11 bases map to TRBD2. The CDR3 extends over 16 amino acids. The trim removed 4 bases at V and 6 bases at J, leaving 11 bases unmatched. The germline V gene has CDR1 SGHRS and CDR2 YFSETQ. The CDR3 DNA reads TGCGCCAGCAGCCAGCAAGTAGCGGGAGGGCCACAGACCCAGTACTTC. Amino acids: CASSQQVAGGPQTQYF.

The chain links TRBV28 to TRBJ1-1; D is ambiguous. V lost 6 bases, J lost 8 bases, and 19 bases lay in between. Germline V gives CDR1 MDHEN, CDR2 SYDVKM. The CDR3 has 14 amino acids. CDR3 residues: CASSLGSYRGEAFF. CDR3 in DNA: TGTGCCAGCAGCCTAGGGTCCTACCGAGGGGAAGCTTTCTTT.

The chain recombines TRBV5-1 with TRBJ2-1; 8 nucleotides match TRBD2. Germline V gene sequence: CDR1 SGHRS, CDR2 YFSETQ. The CDR3 has 18 residues. The trim removed 0 bases at V and 4 bases at J, leaving 12 bases unmatched. CDR3 bases: TGCGCCAGCAGCTTGGTGTCTCGGGCTAGCGGGCTTTACAATGAGCAGTTCTTC. Residues: CASSLVSRASGLYNEQFF.

The chain recombines TRBV10-3 with TRBJ1-5; D is unclear. CDR3 length: 13 residues. Germline V gives CDR1 ENHRY, CDR2 SYGVKD. V was trimmed by 0 bases and J by 5 bases, leaving 5 bases between them. The CDR3 reads CAISESGHQPQHF. CDR3 bases: TGTGCCATCAGTGAGTCTGGACATCAGCCCCAGCATTTT.

The chain combines TRBV28 with TRBJ2-7, with 9 bases identical to TRBD2. With V trimmed by 2 bases and J by 0 bases, 5 bases remained unmatched. This CDR3 has 16 residues. Germline V CDR1 and CDR2: MDHEN, SYDVKM. The CDR3 spells CASSLEREALSYEQYF. CDR3 in DNA: TGTGCCAGCAGTTTAGAGCGGGAGGCCCTCTCCTACGAGCAGTACTTC.

This rearrangement joins TRBV28 to TRBJ2-5; 10 nucleotides match TRBD1. There are 14 residues in the CDR3. V shed 6 bases and J 5 bases; nucleotides not matched to a gene: 6. The germline gives CDR1 MDHEN, CDR2 SYDVKM. CDR3: CASRETGGLETQYF. The CDR3 nucleotides are TGTGCCAGCAGAGAGACAGGGGGCTTGGAGACCCAGTACTTC.

The genes are TRBV10-3 and TRBJ1-1; maybe TRBD1 (6 bases). From germline, CDR1 is ENHRY and CDR2 SYGVKD. The CDR3 is made up of 14 amino acids. Trimming took off 6 bases at V and 1 base at J, with 12 bases between the two ends. The CDR3 DNA reads as TGTGCCATCAGGGCGGGGGGGCAGAACACTGAAGCTTTCTTT. This translates into CAIRAGGQNTEAFF.

This clone was found a few times. This chain uses TRBV14 with TRBJ2-7; 9 bases fit TRBD1. J gave up 5 bases and V 0 bases, and 11 bases lay outside the gene matches. The CDR3 is made up of 17 amino acids. CDR1 is SGHDN, CDR2 FVKESK, per germline. The CDR3 here is CASSQDPLGTGRDEQYF. The CDR3 DNA reads as TGTGCCAGCAGCCAAGACCCACTCGGGACAGGGAGGGACGAGCAGTACTTC.

This chain uses TRBV9 with TRBJ1-2; 10 bases agree with TRBD1. The length of the CDR3 is 14 residues. Germline V CDR1 and CDR2: SGDLS, YYNGEE. V was clipped by 3 bases and J by 6 bases; unmatched bases: 5. CDR3 DNA: TGTGCCAGCAGCGCAACCGACAGGGGGCATGGCTACACCTTC. Its protein is CASSATDRGHGYTF.

This clone was detected ten times or more. The CDR3, as DNA: TGTGCCAGCAGCTACACCGGGGAGCTGTTTTTT. Encoded protein: CASSYTGELFF. This chain joins TRBV7-9 and TRBJ2-2; D is ambiguous. The CDR3 is 11 amino acids. Trimming removed 4 bases from V and 3 bases from J, with 0 bases in between. Germline-derived CDR1 and CDR2 are SEHNR and FQNEAQ (reference sequence).

As concerns this clone: The junction departs from germline at one end; a sequencing error may be responsible. The chain carries TRBV7-7 and TRBJ2-3; a possible D gene is TRBD2 (6 bases). The CDR3 is made up of 15 amino acids. Germline CDR1 is SSHAT and CDR2 is FNYEAQ (reference sequence). DNA for the CDR3: TGTGCTAGCAGCAACCACGGGGGAGACACAGATACGCAGTATTTT. This encodes CASSNHGGDTDTQYF.

The V call is TRBV7-2, the J call TRBJ1-6, with TRBD1 as a possible D gene (5 bases). V lost 1 base to trimming and J lost 5 bases, with 9 bases between them. The CDR3 is 15 residues long. CDR1 is SGHTA and CDR2 is FQGNSA in the germline V gene. CDR3 protein: CASSLEGLNNSPLHF. The CDR3, as DNA: TGTGCCAGCAGCTTAGAGGGACTTAATAATTCACCCCTCCACTTT.

The V gene is TRBV19, the J gene TRBJ2-5; 7 positions match TRBD1. V shed 7 bases and J 1 base; nucleotides not matched to a gene: 3. This CDR3 is 13 amino acids long. Germline CDR1 and CDR2: LNHDA and SQIVND (reference sequence). The DNA for the CDR3 is TGTGCCAGTACCGACAGGGCCCAAGAGACCCAGTACTTC. It specifies CASTDRAQETQYF. Complete variable domain (other parts from reference TRBV19 and TRBJ2-5): DGGITQSPKYLFRKEGQNVTLSCEQNLNHDAMYWYRQDPGQGLRLIYYSQIVNDFQKGDIAEGYSVSREKKESFPLTVTSAQKNPTAFYLCASTDRAQETQYFGPGTRLLVL.

The chain recombines TRBV11-1 with TRBJ1-5; tentatively, D is TRBD1 (5 bases). V shed 2 bases and J shed 6 bases, with 8 bases lying between them. This CDR3 has 13 residues. CDR1 and CDR2 (germline): SGHAT, FQDESV (reference sequence). The CDR3 loop is CASSLSGGQPQHF. CDR3 DNA: TGTGCCAGCAGCTTATCCGGGGGTCAGCCCCAGCATTTT.

The V gene is TRBV5-3, the J gene TRBJ1-2, with D unresolved. TRBV5-3 is known as an ORF, though its function is uncertain. The V and J ends lost 4 bases and 4 bases respectively, with 14 bases between them. The CDR3 is 14 residues long. CDR3 coding DNA: TGTGCCAGAAGCCCCTCCATAAGGACCTATGGCTACACCTTC. This sequence encodes CARSPSIRTYGYTF.

The chain employs TRBV18 and TRBJ2-2; D remains unclear. V lost 10 bases and J lost 0, with 9 bases in between. The CDR3 runs 13 residues. The V gene's germline CDR1 is KGHSH and CDR2 LQKENI. DNA for the CDR3: TGTGCCACCTGGACGCCGAACACCGGGGAGCTGTTTTTT. This translates into CATWTPNTGELFF.

V gene TRBV5-4 combines with J gene TRBJ1-6; 9 nucleotides agree with TRBD1. Trimming removed 2 bases from V and 4 bases from J; junction bases left unmatched: 1. The CDR3 is made up of 15 amino acids. Germline V gives CDR1 SGHNT, CDR2 YYREEE (reference sequence). In DNA form, the CDR3 reads TGTGCCAGCAGCTTCGGGACAGGGTATAATTCACCCCTCCACTTT. Encoded protein: CASSFGTGYNSPLHF.

V usage is TRBV15 and J usage is TRBJ2-5, with D unresolved. The germline CDR1 and CDR2 sequences are LNHNV and YYDKDF (reference sequence). Between the trimmed V and J ends, which lost 5 bases and 0 bases, there was a span of 10 bases. The CDR3 runs 14 residues. CDR3 in DNA: TGTGCCACCAGCCCCCCAGAGGACCAAGAGACCCAGTACTTC. Protein: CATSPPEDQETQYF.

The chain links TRBV28 to TRBJ2-5; possible D gene TRBD1, 5 bases. The germline gives CDR1 MDHEN, CDR2 SYDVKM. Trimming left V 2 bases short and J 1 base short, with 8 bases between. This CDR3 comprises 14 residues. The CDR3 is CASSLHGAQETQYF. CDR3 in DNA: TGTGCCAGCAGTTTACATGGGGCCCAAGAGACCCAGTACTTC.

The chain links TRBV21-1 to TRBJ1-1. TRBV21-1 is listed as a pseudogene. The CDR3 covers 17 residues. CDR3 amino acids: CASTRDTQGGGHTEAFF. CDR3 sequence (DNA): TGTGCCAGCACCAGGGATACCCAGGGTGGGGGGCACACTGAAGCTTTCTTT.

J is TRBJ2-1 and V is TRBV7-9; TRBD2 might be the D (5 bases). The V gene lost 2 bases and the J gene lost 6 bases, with 17 bases spanning the gap. Germline CDR1 reads SEHNR; CDR2 reads FQNEAQ (reference sequence). The CDR3 extends over 16 amino acids. DNA for the CDR3: TGTGCCAGCAGCTTATACCAGACTAAACACGGCAATGAGCAGTTCTTC. As protein: CASSLYQTKHGNEQFF.

This clone was observed a single time. J is TRBJ2-7 and V is TRBV4-2; TRBD2 agrees at 7 bases. The CDR3 runs to 15 residues. J lost 9 bases, V lost 4 bases, and 15 bases had no gene match. Germline V gene data show CDR1 as LGHNA and CDR2 as YNFKEQ. The CDR3 bases are TGTGCCAGCAGCCCCCTGGGGAGGGGAGAAAGGGGGCAGTACTTC. Residues: CASSPLGRGERGQYF.